The 13 T cell receptor beta chains presented below share a single source sample, sequenced in a study of PD-L1 blockade in urothelial cancer. Clones were sequenced by immunoSEQ multiplex PCR, and TCRdb holds only the in-frame ones, with some missing. The sample has tens of thousands of clones, 60% to 85% seen once. The sequencing used PBMCs, collected around atezolizumab (anti-PD-L1) treatment. These receptors originate from a man in his 70s with urothelial cancer.

In its sample, this clone was seen a few times. This sequence joins TRBV11-2 and TRBJ2-5; tentative D call: TRBD2 (6 bases). CDR1 is SGHAT, CDR2 FQNNGV, per germline. Trimming removed 8 bases from V and 7 bases from J, with 14 bases in between. This CDR3 region has 12 residues. The CDR3 nucleotides read TGTGCCAGCCTCACCCCCGGGGGGACCCAGTACTTC. It specifies CASLTPGGTQYF.

With regard to this clone: At one end, the junction sequence differs from germline, possibly due to a read error. V gene TRBV7-9 combines with J gene TRBJ2-7; D is perhaps TRBD1 or TRBD2 (5 bases each). CDR3 length equals 14 residues. Germline values: CDR1 SEHNR, CDR2 FQNEAQ (reference sequence). Written as DNA, the CDR3 is TGTGCCAGCAGCCTAGCTGAAAGGGGTTACGAGCAGTACTTC. Protein product: CASSLAERGYEQYF.

This sequence joins TRBV7-3 and TRBJ2-1; D may be TRBD1 (5 bases). This CDR3 comprises 16 residues. Germline lookup yields CDR1 SGHTA and CDR2 FQGTGA. Trimming removed 5 bases at V and 4 bases at J, with 18 bases between. CDR3 sequence reads: CASSQGAGASYNEQFF. In DNA form, the CDR3 reads TGTGCCAGCAGCCAAGGGGCAGGAGCCTCTTACAATGAGCAGTTCTTC.

This chain uses TRBV7-2 with TRBJ2-7; 8 bases line up with TRBD2. This CDR3 is 14 amino acids long. The junction had 13 bases not matched to a gene; V was cut back by 8 bases and J by 7 bases. The germline gives CDR1 SGHTA, CDR2 FQGNSA. The CDR3 DNA sequence: TGTGCCAGCGCGGGGGCTAGCGGGCGGCGGGAGCAGTACTTC. Translating gives CASAGASGRREQYF.

The genes are TRBV7-8 and TRBJ1-5; D unclear. Germline lookup yields CDR1 SGHVS and CDR2 FQNEAQ. The V and J ends lost 1 base and 6 bases respectively, with 13 bases between them. This CDR3 spans 15 amino acids. The CDR3 region is CASSLEAGFTQPQHF. CDR3 in DNA: TGTGCCAGCAGCTTAGAGGCGGGGTTCACTCAGCCCCAGCATTTT.

This clone turned up a few times. V gene TRBV11-2 combines with J gene TRBJ2-7, with TRBD2 matching 8 bases. Per germline, CDR1 SGHAT and CDR2 FQNNGV. Trimming at V came to 0 bases and at J to 2 bases, leaving 6 bases not matched to a gene. The CDR3 loop spans 16 amino acids. This CDR3 is CASSLDAGGSPYEQYF. The CDR3, as DNA: TGTGCCAGCAGCTTAGATGCGGGGGGCTCTCCCTACGAGCAGTACTTC.

The chain uses TRBV7-2 and TRBJ2-5, with TRBD2 matching over 10 bases. CDR3 length: 16 residues. The junction had 3 bases not matched to a gene; V was cut back by 1 base and J by 1 base. Germline loops: CDR1 SGHTA, CDR2 FQGNSA. The CDR3 DNA sequence: TGTGCCAGCAGCTTAGGATCTAGCGGGGGCCAAGAGACCCAGTACTTC. Translation gives CASSLGSSGGQETQYF.

The V gene is TRBV19, the J gene TRBJ2-2; possible D gene TRBD2, 5 bases. V was trimmed by 7 bases and J by 6 bases, leaving 12 bases between them. CDR1 LNHDA and CDR2 SQIVND come from the germline V gene (reference sequence). CDR3 length equals 13 residues. The CDR3 bases are TGTGCCAGTACCCGGGGTGAGGCCGGGGAGCTGTTTTTT. Encoded protein: CASTRGEAGELFF.

The gene calls are TRBV5-6 and TRBJ2-7; D unresolved. V was pared by 1 base and J by 2 bases, with 10 bases between. The CDR3 has 14 residues. The germline CDR1 and CDR2 sequences are SGHDT and YYEEEE. CDR3 sequence (DNA): TGTGCCAGCAGCTTGATACCGTACACCTACGAGCAGTACTTC. Amino acid sequence: CASSLIPYTYEQYF.

The chain couples TRBV6-5 to TRBJ2-2; 9 positions match TRBD1. The CDR3 totals 15 residues. V lost 5 bases and J lost 5; bases outside the gene matches: 6. Germline V gene lookup returns CDR1 MNHEY and CDR2 SVGAGI. CDR3 region: CASSTGGPGTGELFF. The CDR3 DNA reads TGTGCCAGCAGTACAGGGGGCCCGGGGACCGGGGAGCTGTTTTTT.

The V and J genes are TRBV2 and TRBJ2-5; the D gene is possibly TRBD1 (5 bases). The CDR3 is 13 amino acids. From germline, CDR1 is SNHLY and CDR2 FYNNEI. Trimming removed 7 bases at V and 2 bases at J, with 11 bases between. The CDR3 DNA sequence: TGTGCCAGCACCAGGGCGCTACAAGAGACCCAGTACTTC. It encodes CASTRALQETQYF.

V is TRBV4-2 and J is TRBJ1-4, with D possibly matching TRBD1 (5 bases). In germline, CDR1 is LGHNA, CDR2 YNFKEQ. Trimming took 5 bases from V and 8 from J, leaving 12 bases between them. This CDR3 region has 13 residues. CDR3: CASSAQVTEKLFF. CDR3 sequence (DNA): TGTGCCAGCAGCGCACAGGTTACCGAAAAACTGTTTTTT.

There are many counts of this clone. The chain employs TRBV2 and TRBJ2-7; 7 bases map to TRBD2. V dropped 3 bases and J dropped 3; count of bases not matched to a gene: 11. The CDR3 runs 16 residues. The germline gives CDR1 SNHLY, CDR2 FYNNEI. The CDR3 here is CASSDLGLAANYEQYF. DNA of the CDR3: TGTGCCAGCAGTGATCTGGGGCTAGCGGCGAACTACGAGCAGTACTTC.